This T cell receptor (beta chain) stems from a study of beta chain features in type 1 diabetes. Whole-study findings and limits: Over-representation of high TCR-expressing cells was a possible consequence of cDNA sequencing.

Of the isolated RNA, all was reverse transcribed, and so the sequenced material was expressed TCRB transcripts. Assay used: immunoSEQ multiplex PCR; TCRdb lists only in-frame clones, some missing. The data show 250,000 to 300,000 clones, 7% to 9% seen once. The CDR3 extends over 17 amino acids. The J segment lost 5 bases and the V segment lost 5 bases, leaving 17 bases of the junction unmatched. Germline V gene data show CDR1 as MDHEN and CDR2 as SYDVKM. Notes on this clone: Its target is not known.

The chain joins TRBV28 to TRBJ1-2; 7 bases are shared with TRBD1. The TCR originated in a woman in her late teens or twenties in good health. The sample taken for sequencing was central memory CD4+ T cells from blood. This CDR3 reads CASSPIPGQLPLYGYTF. As DNA, the CDR3 is TGTGCCAGCAGTCCAATACCGGGACAGCTCCCCCTATATGGCTACACCTTC.